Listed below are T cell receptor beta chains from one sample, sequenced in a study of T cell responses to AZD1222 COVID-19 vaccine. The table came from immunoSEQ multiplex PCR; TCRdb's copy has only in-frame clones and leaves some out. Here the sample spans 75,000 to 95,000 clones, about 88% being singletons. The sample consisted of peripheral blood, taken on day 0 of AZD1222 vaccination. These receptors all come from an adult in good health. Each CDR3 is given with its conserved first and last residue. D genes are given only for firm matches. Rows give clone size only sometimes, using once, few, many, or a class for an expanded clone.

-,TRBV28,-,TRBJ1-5,CAIRGTVNQPQHF,TGTGCCATAAGAGGGACGGTGAATCAGCCCCAGCATTTT
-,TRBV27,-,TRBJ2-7,CASSLVGHYEQYF,TGTGCCAGCAGTTTGGTGGGGCATTACGAGCAGTACTTC
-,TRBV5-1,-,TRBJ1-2,CASRENYGYTF,TGCGCCAGCAGGGAAAACTATGGCTACACCTTC
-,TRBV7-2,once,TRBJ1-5,CASSPKGGGGQPQHF,TGTGCCAGCAGCCCAAAGGGAGGGGGGGGACAGCCCCAGCATTTT
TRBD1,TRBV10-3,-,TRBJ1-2,CAISEKRQGEGGYTF,TGTGCCATCAGTGAGAAGCGACAGGGTGAAGGAGGCTACACCTTC
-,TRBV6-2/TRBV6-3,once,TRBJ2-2,CASSAIPLNTGELFF,TGTGCCAGCAGTGCCATCCCTCTTAACACCGGGGAGCTGTTTTTT
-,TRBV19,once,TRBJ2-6,CASSRGLHFSGANVLTF,TGTGCCAGTAGTCGTGGCCTGCATTTCTCTGGGGCCAACGTCCTGACTTTC
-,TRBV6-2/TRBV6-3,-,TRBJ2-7,CASSYASRRGYEQYF,TGTGCCAGCAGTTACGCCAGTCGCAGGGGATACGAGCAGTACTTC
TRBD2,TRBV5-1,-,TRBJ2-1,CASSPGTTRFNEQFF,TGCGCCAGCAGCCCCGGGACTACGAGATTCAATGAGCAGTTCTTC
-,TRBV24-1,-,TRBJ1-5,CATSDSNQPQHF,TGTGCCACCAGTGATAGCAATCAGCCCCAGCATTTT
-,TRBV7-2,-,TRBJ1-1,CASSLQNTEAFF,TGTGCCAGCAGCTTACAGAACACTGAAGCTTTCTTT
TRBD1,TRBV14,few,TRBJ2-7,CASSKDRDRGTYEQYF,TGTGCCAGCAGTAAGGACCGGGACAGGGGAACCTACGAGCAGTACTTC
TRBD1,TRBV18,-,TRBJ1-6,CASSPPIQGDNSPLHF,TGTGCCAGCTCACCACCGATTCAGGGGGATAATTCACCCCTCCACTTT
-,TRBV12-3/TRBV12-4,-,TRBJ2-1,CASSFSRGEQFF,TGTGCCAGCAGTTTCAGCCGGGGTGAGCAGTTCTTC
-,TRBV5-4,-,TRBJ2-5,CASSSPGRQETQYF,TGTGCCAGCAGCTCCCCAGGGAGACAAGAGACCCAGTACTTC
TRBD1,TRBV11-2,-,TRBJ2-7,CASSHTDRALEQYF,TGTGCCAGCAGCCACACGGACAGGGCGCTCGAGCAGTACTTC
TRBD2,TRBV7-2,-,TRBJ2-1,CASKGTSDDNEQFF,TGTGCCAGCAAAGGGACTAGCGATGACAATGAGCAGTTCTTC
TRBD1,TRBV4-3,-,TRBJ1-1,CASSQDRVDTEAFF,TGCGCCAGCAGCCAGGACAGGGTTGACACTGAAGCTTTCTTT
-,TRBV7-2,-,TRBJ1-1,CASSLFEGLNTEAFF,TGTGCCAGCAGCTTGTTCGAGGGCTTGAACACTGAAGCTTTCTTT
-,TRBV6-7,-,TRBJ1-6,CASSYSKDSYNSPLHF,TGTGCCAGCAGTTACTCGAAGGACAGCTATAATTCACCCCTCCACTTT
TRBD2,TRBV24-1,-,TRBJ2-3,CATSEPSPAGGLDTQYF,TGTGCCACCAGTGAGCCTTCACCGGCGGGAGGGCTAGATACGCAGTATTTT
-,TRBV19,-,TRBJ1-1,CASSQVLITEAFF,TGTGCCAGTAGCCAAGTTCTAATCACTGAAGCTTTCTTT